These 19 T cell receptor beta chains originate from one sample sequenced in a study of blood T cells in healthy people across ages. Sample-barcoded 5' priming and a J-beta primer mix drove a second PCR of roughly 7 to 11 cycles. One entry per CDR3 protein, called by TCRdb with MiXCR from the 5' RACE reads. The sample holds about 2 million distinct CDR3 sequences, about 49% seen once. Sample: blood. The receptors derive from a woman in her 40s in good health.

The chain is built from TRBV4-3 and TRBJ1-5; D call uncertain. CDR1 LGHNA and CDR2 YSLEER come from the germline V gene. The CDR3 runs to 13 residues. V was pared by 3 bases and J by 5 bases, with 8 bases between. CDR3 sequence reads: CASSHSGDQPQHF. DNA of the CDR3: TGCGCCAGCAGCCATTCAGGAGATCAGCCCCAGCATTTT.

This clonotype appeared a few times. This chain uses TRBV7-6 with TRBJ2-1; 11 bases are a match to TRBD2. The CDR3 loop spans 16 amino acids. The V gene's germline CDR1 is SGHVS and CDR2 FNYEAQ. V dropped 5 bases and J dropped 7; count of bases not matched to a gene: 10. The CDR3 DNA reads as TGTGCCAGCAGCCCATACGTCGGGACTAGCGGAAATGAGCAGTTCTTC. Amino acids: CASSPYVGTSGNEQFF.

This chain links TRBV20-1 with TRBJ1-1; D gene uncertain. CDR3 length equals 14 residues. Deletions cut 3 bases from V and 3 bases from J, with 14 bases between. CDR1 is DFQATT, CDR2 SNEGSKA, per germline (reference sequence). CDR3 DNA: TGCAGTGCTAGGTCCTCGTATGGCGACACTGAAGCTTTCTTT. It encodes CSARSSYGDTEAFF.

This clonotype came up a few times. The V gene is TRBV6-5, the J gene TRBJ2-1, with TRBD2 matching 7 bases. J lost 8 bases, V lost 2 bases, and 6 bases had no gene match. This CDR3 spans 14 amino acids. In germline, CDR1 is MNHEY, CDR2 SVGAGI. Here the CDR3 reads CASSYAGREDEQFF. In nucleotides, the CDR3 is TGTGCCAGCAGTTACGCAGGGAGGGAGGATGAGCAGTTCTTC.

This CDR3 is CASSITGGPYEQYF. The CDR3 region has the DNA TGTGCCAGCAGCATCACAGGGGGCCCCTACGAGCAGTACTTC. The chain couples TRBV28 to TRBJ2-4; 9 bases map to TRBD1. The J call is in doubt because the DNA end fits TRBJ2-7 better. This CDR3 spans 14 amino acids. Germline V CDR1 and CDR2: MDHEN, SYDVKM.

This clonotype appeared a single time. The chain has TRBV6-1 and TRBJ2-7; a possible D gene is TRBD2 (7 bases). The CDR3 has 14 residues. The germline gives CDR1 MNHNS, CDR2 SASEGT. With 7 bases removed from V and 7 bases from J, the gap between germline ends came to 20 bases. The CDR3 nucleotides read TGTGCCAGCACCCTGGGGGGGCTTCTCGGTGAGCAGTACTTC. It is translated as CASTLGGLLGEQYF.

V usage is TRBV4-1 and J usage is TRBJ2-3; D tentatively reads TRBD1 or TRBD2 (5 bases each). Germline V lookup: CDR1 MGHRA, CDR2 YSYEKL. Trimming shortened V by 0 bases and J by 4 bases, and 11 bases separated the two germline ends. The CDR3 has 15 amino acids. DNA of the CDR3: TGCGCCAGCAGCCAAGATAGGTCGGGGCCAGATACGCAGTATTTT. Protein: CASSQDRSGPDTQYF.

This clonotype was seen a handful of times. V gene TRBV7-3 combines with J gene TRBJ1-6, with D possibly being TRBD1 (5 bases). This CDR3 is built from 15 residues. V was trimmed by 5 bases and J by 8 bases, leaving 16 bases between them. CDR1 is SGHTA and CDR2 is FQGTGA in the germline V gene. CDR3 region: CASSPSGRWDSPLHF. CDR3 coding DNA: TGTGCCAGCAGCCCGTCGGGACGGTGGGATTCACCCCTCCACTTT.

This clonotype was picked up one time. J is TRBJ2-3 and V is TRBV5-1; weak D call: TRBD2 (6 bases). The CDR3 loop spans 16 amino acids. The ends were cut back, 0 bases at V and 6 bases at J, with 17 bases in the middle. CDR1 is SGHRS, CDR2 YFSETQ, per germline. CDR3 in amino acids: CASSLVAEGAGDTQYF. CDR3 DNA sequence: TGCGCCAGCAGCTTGGTGGCAGAGGGCGCGGGGGATACGCAGTATTTT.

This rearrangement joins TRBV6-1 to TRBJ2-4; D might be TRBD1 (7 bases). The DNA end favors TRBJ2-7, so the J call may be wrong. The CDR3 totals 15 residues. Germline values: CDR1 MNHNS, CDR2 SASEGT. In DNA form, the CDR3 reads TGTGCCAGCAGTGAATCGACAGGGAGGAACTACGAGCAGTACTTC. Translating gives CASSESTGRNYEQYF.

The genes are TRBV7-9 and TRBJ1-6, with 9 bases aligning to TRBD1. CDR1 SEHNR and CDR2 FQNEAQ come from the germline V gene (reference sequence). The CDR3 is made up of 17 amino acids. J gave up 9 bases and V 3 bases, and 12 bases lay outside the gene matches. The CDR3 coding sequence is TGTGCCAGCAGCTTCACCGGTCGGGACAGGGAGACTTCACCCCTCCACTTT. Translation gives CASSFTGRDRETSPLHF. Variable domain in full (rest from reference TRBV7-9 and TRBJ1-6): DTGVSQNPRHKITKRGQNVTFRCDPISEHNRLYWYRQTLGQGPEFLTYFQNEAQLEKSRLLSDRFSAERPKGSFSTLEIQRTEQGDSAMYLCASSFTGRDRETSPLHFGNGTRLTVT.

This clonotype was observed a handful of times. This chain uses TRBV4-3 with TRBJ1-2; the D is unclear. The CDR3 runs to 14 residues. CDR1 is LGHNA, CDR2 YSLEER, per germline. V lost 2 bases and J 8 bases, leaving 15 bases between the germline ends. CDR3 in DNA: TGCGCCAGCAGCCAAAGGTGGGGTACTGAGGGCTACACCTTC. Residues: CASSQRWGTEGYTF.

This clonotype was seen only a few times. The chain uses TRBV29-1 and TRBJ2-5, with 13 bases identical to TRBD2. Germline V gene lookup returns CDR1 SQVTM and CDR2 ANQGSEA. J gave up 5 bases and V 4 bases, and 4 bases lay outside the gene matches. The CDR3 is made up of 14 amino acids. The CDR3: CSVGTSGGFETQYF. The CDR3 DNA sequence: TGCAGCGTTGGGACTAGCGGGGGTTTTGAGACCCAGTACTTC.

The chain carries TRBV27 and TRBJ1-5; D possibly corresponds to TRBD1 (5 bases). The CDR3 consists of 15 residues. The V end lost 3 bases, the J end lost 0 bases, and 9 bases lay between the germline ends. Per the germline V gene, CDR1 is MNHEY and CDR2 is SMNVEV (reference sequence). CDR3 nucleotide sequence: TGTGCCAGCAGTTTGGGGGTCAATAGCAATCAGCCCCAGCATTTT. Amino acids: CASSLGVNSNQPQHF.

This clonotype turned up a few times. The rearrangement uses TRBV29-1 and TRBJ2-5, with a tentative D call TRBD1 (5 bases). CDR1 is SQVTM, CDR2 ANQGSEA, per germline. The V end lost 4 bases, the J end lost 6 bases, and 12 bases lay between the germline ends. CDR3 length equals 12 residues. CDR3 nucleotide sequence: TGCAGCGTTGCACAGGTAATGAAGACCCAGTACTTC. This translates into CSVAQVMKTQYF.

The chain links TRBV19 to TRBJ2-6; D uncertain. This CDR3 spans 14 amino acids. The germline gives CDR1 LNHDA, CDR2 SQIVND (reference sequence). V lost 6 bases, J lost 2 bases, and 8 bases lay in between. Written as DNA, the CDR3 is TGTGCCAGTAGAACACAAACTGGGGCCAACGTCCTGACTTTC. It specifies CASRTQTGANVLTF.

The chain employs TRBV5-1 and TRBJ2-1; D remains ambiguous. V lost 0 bases to trimming and J lost 3 bases, with 16 bases between them. There are 17 residues in the CDR3. The V gene's germline CDR1 is SGHRS and CDR2 YFSETQ. The CDR3 DNA reads as TGCGCCAGCAGCTTGGATAGGATTCCAGCGAGCTACAATGAGCAGTTCTTC. Its protein is CASSLDRIPASYNEQFF.

The rearrangement links TRBV29-1 to TRBJ1-2; TRBD1 agrees at 8 bases. This CDR3 comprises 13 residues. Germline assignment: CDR1 SQVTM and CDR2 ANQGSEA. V shed 6 bases, J shed 3 bases, and the junction held 6 bases outside the gene matches. CDR3 loop: CSVPRGRDYGYTF. The CDR3 nucleotides read TGCAGCGTCCCCAGGGGGCGAGACTATGGCTACACCTTC.

A few counts support this clonotype. The V and J genes are TRBV7-2 and TRBJ2-5; TRBD1 agrees at 7 bases. This CDR3 has 15 residues. The V gene end was trimmed by 5 bases and the J gene end by 4 bases; junction bases not matched to a gene: 10. Germline V gives CDR1 SGHTA, CDR2 FQGNSA. CDR3 DNA: TGTGCCAGCAGCCGTAGGCAGGGGGTGGGAGAGACCCAGTACTTC. Its protein product is CASSRRQGVGETQYF.